The rows below give T cell receptor beta chains drawn from one sample of a study of graft-versus-host responses after intestinal transplantation. No antigen has been assigned to these receptors. Data came from immunoSEQ multiplex PCR; TCRdb stores just in-frame clones and leaves some out. The sample includes more than 85,000 clones, about 93% seen only once; the top ten take 1.5% to 2.5%. Sequenced material: unstimulated CD8+ T cells sorted from spleen or lymph node cells, taken before intestinal transplant. The receptors derive from a human donor who received an intestinal transplant. Both conserved end residues are part of each CDR3. A D gene is named only where the DNA matches it firmly. The size entry is marked missing in some rows and otherwise reads once, few, many or a size class.

TRBD1	TRBV4-1	.	TRBJ1-3	TGCGCCAGCAGCCAAGGGACAGGGAGTGGAAACACCATATATTTT	CASSQGTGSGNTIYF
TRBD1	TRBV7-2	.	TRBJ2-3	TGTGCCAGCAGCTTAGTGGGACAGGGGTGGAGCACAGATACGCAGTATTTT	CASSLVGQGWSTDTQYF
TRBD1	TRBV30	.	TRBJ1-4	TGTGCCTATGGACAGGGACTAACTAATGAAAAACTGTTTTTT	CAYGQGLTNEKLFF
.	TRBV15	.	TRBJ2-5	TGTGCCACCAGCAGTCGTGAGGGTCCGGGGGAGACCCAGTACTTC	CATSSREGPGETQYF
TRBD1	TRBV27	once	TRBJ1-2	TGTGCCAGCAGACAGGGGGGCTATGGCTACACCTTC	CASRQGGYGYTF
TRBD1	TRBV27	.	TRBJ2-5	TGTGCCAGCAGTGCGAAGACAGGGATCGAGACCCAGTACTTC	CASSAKTGIETQYF
.	TRBV4-3	.	TRBJ2-7	TGCGCCAGCAGCCAGTATACAGGGAAGGACGAGCAGTACTTC	CASSQYTGKDEQYF
TRBD1	TRBV7-2	.	TRBJ2-7	TGTGCCAGCAGCTTTATACCGGGACAGGGGTACGAGCAGTACTTC	CASSFIPGQGYEQYF
.	TRBV30	.	TRBJ2-7	TGTGCCTGTTCAACTGGGGGGGGCGCGCAGTACTTC	CACSTGGGAQYF
TRBD1	TRBV11-2	.	TRBJ1-1	TGTGCCAGCAGCTTTGGACAGGAAGAAGCTTTCTTT	CASSFGQEEAFF
TRBD1	TRBV19	.	TRBJ1-2	TGTGCCAGTACGCAGGGGGCTTGGGGTGGCTACACCTTC	CASTQGAWGGYTF
.	TRBV27	.	TRBJ2-7	TGTGCCAGCAGTTCCCGGGTAGGAGAGGATGAGCAGTACTTC	CASSSRVGEDEQYF
TRBD1	TRBV11-2	.	TRBJ1-1	TGTGCCAGCAGCTTCCCGGGACAGGGGGCCCTGAACACTGAAGCTTTCTTT	CASSFPGQGALNTEAFF
.	TRBV7-9	.	TRBJ1-4	TGTGCCAGCGCCATCCCGCCTGGGGCGGCATCAACTAATGAAAAACTGTTTTTT	CASAIPPGAASTNEKLFF
.	TRBV7-2	.	TRBJ2-2	TGTGCCAGCAGCCCCTCCCCGAACACCGGGGAGCTGTTTTTT	CASSPSPNTGELFF
TRBD2	TRBV30	.	TRBJ2-7	TGTGCCTGGAGTATATTGGGACTAGCGGGGGGTTCCTCCTACGAGCAGTACTTC	CAWSILGLAGGSSYEQYF
TRBD1	TRBV4-1	.	TRBJ2-1	TGCGCCAGCAGCCAAGTTGGACAGGGTGGGAGTGAGCAGTTCTTC	CASSQVGQGGSEQFF
TRBD1	TRBV9	.	TRBJ1-2	TGTGCCAGCAGCCCGACCGGGACAGGGGGTTATGGCTACACCTTC	CASSPTGTGGYGYTF
TRBD2	TRBV29-1	once	TRBJ2-1	TGCAGCGCCACCGGGACTAGCGGGGAATACTCCTACAATGAGCAGTTCTTC	CSATGTSGEYSYNEQFF
TRBD2	TRBV6-1	.	TRBJ2-1	TGTGCCAGCAGTCCACTAGCGGGGGGGATAGATGAGCAGTTCTTC	CASSPLAGGIDEQFF
.	TRBV29-1	.	TRBJ2-5	TGCAGCGTTGAACCCGGCGGCAAACTGTACCAAGAGACCCAGTACTTC	CSVEPGGKLYQETQYF
TRBD1	TRBV7-9	.	TRBJ1-4	TGTGCCAGCAGCTTAGACGCGACAGGGGTTACAAAACTGTTTTTT	CASSLDATGVTKLFF
TRBD2	TRBV10-3	.	TRBJ2-1	TGTGCCATCAGTGAGAGGGCGGGGGGCACCTACAATGAGCAGTTCTTC	CAISERAGGTYNEQFF
.	TRBV11-2	.	TRBJ1-5	TGTGCCAGCAGCTTAGTTCCGGGAGGTAATCAGCCCCAGCATTTT	CASSLVPGGNQPQHF
TRBD1	TRBV11-2	once	TRBJ2-7	TGTGCCAGCAGGGCCGGACAGGGCTCGACCTACGAGCAGTACTTC	CASRAGQGSTYEQYF
.	TRBV2	.	TRBJ2-2	TGTGCCAGCAGGCCGACAGGACCCCTGATGACCGGGGAGCTGTTTTTT	CASRPTGPLMTGELFF
TRBD1	TRBV30	.	TRBJ1-2	TGTGCCTGGAGTGTACCCACAGGGGAGAACTATGGCTACACCTTC	CAWSVPTGENYGYTF
.	TRBV27	.	TRBJ1-1	TGTGCCAGCAGTTACTCGACAGAAGAGGTCACTGAAGCTTTCTTT	CASSYSTEEVTEAFF
.	TRBV6-8	.	TRBJ2-1	TGTGCCAGCAGTTACTCTGAGTCCTACAATGAGCAGTTCTTC	CASSYSESYNEQFF
.	TRBV5-1	once	TRBJ1-1	TGCGCCAGCAGCTTGGGGTCAGGGTCTGCCACTGAAGCTTTCTTT	CASSLGSGSATEAFF
.	TRBV11-2	.	TRBJ2-2	TGTGCCAGCAGCTTAGTCGTGGGGGCAGACACCGGGGAGCTGTTTTTT	CASSLVVGADTGELFF
.	TRBV4-3	.	TRBJ2-7	TGCGCCAGCAGCCAAGGCGTCAGCGCTTACGAGCAGTACTTC	CASSQGVSAYEQYF
TRBD1	TRBV10-3	.	TRBJ2-7	TGTGCCGTTTCTAACAGGGGACCCTACGAGCAGTACTTC	CAVSNRGPYEQYF
TRBD1	TRBV6-5	.	TRBJ1-6	TGTGCCAGCAGTTCCGGGACAGGGGATTCACCCCTCCACTTT	CASSSGTGDSPLHF
TRBD2	TRBV7-6	.	TRBJ2-2	TGTGCCAGCAGCCCTACACTAGCGGGGAACACCGGGGAGCTGTTTTTT	CASSPTLAGNTGELFF
.	TRBV6-5	.	TRBJ1-2	TGTGCCAGCAGCCCAAACTATGGCTACACCTTC	CASSPNYGYTF
.	TRBV18	once	TRBJ1-2	TGTGCCAGCTCACCATATCCTAAGCGGGTAGGCTACACCTTC	CASSPYPKRVGYTF
.	TRBV7-6	.	TRBJ2-1	TGTGCCAGCAGCCCCCTAGCAGATGGGGTTTCCTACAATGAGCAGTTCTTC	CASSPLADGVSYNEQFF
TRBD1	TRBV7-9	.	TRBJ2-5	TGTGCCAGCAGCCCTTGGACAGGGGGCGAAGGACAAGAGACCCAGTACTTC	CASSPWTGGEGQETQYF